This T cell receptor (beta chain) is from a study of T cells expressing NK-cell markers (dated by TCRdb to 2019 to 2021). In the study overall: In sorted CD3+CD56+NKG2C+, CD3+CD56+NKG2C- and CD3+CD56-NKG2C+ T-cell subsets from about 8 donors, TCR beta-chain repertoires were profiled. Seven of the eight sequenced donors were HCMV-seropositive and one was HCMV-seronegative. The study sequenced eight donors, all healthy volunteers chosen at random: three men and five women. Illumina HiSeq 2000/2500, MiSeq or NextSeq was used to sequence libraries as 2 x 150 bp reads.

Findings and caveats that apply to the study as a whole: In six donors, the dominant CD3+CD56+NKG2C+ clonotypes were among the top 10 CD8+ clonotypes and accounted for roughly 1.0-7.5% of CD8+ T cells. Those dominant clonotypes were again the most abundant among CD3+CD56-NKG2C+ cells in a handful of donors, at roughly 25-65%. Whether the expanded NKG2C-expressing T cell clones were specific for HCMV antigens was left unclear.

This sample was sequenced with an Illumina HiSeq 2000. TCR beta cDNA libraries were made by 5'RACE template switching that added a universal primer site and unique molecular identifiers. cDNA synthesis was primed from the TCR beta constant segment, followed by two successive PCR amplification steps. Turning to the authors' computational methods: MIGEC was used to demultiplex reads and group the reads by UMI, and MiTCR was used to assemble and quantify clonotypes. To exclude erroneous sequences, only TCR cDNA sequences supported by at least two reads were retained. The tcR package was used for downstream repertoire analysis, and clonotypes were matched across fractions by CDR3 nucleotide sequence plus V segment. VDJmatch was used to annotate antigen specificity against VDJdb, with one amino acid substitution allowed in CDR3. TCRdb reprocessed the reads and provides one entry for every CDR3 protein sequence; no DNA is given. For this entry, the V and J calls and clone size follow TCRdb and not the study's own pipeline. This sample's table contains about 460,000 distinct CDR3 sequences. Approximately 1.4% of the sample is taken by the ten largest.

With respect to this clonotype: The antigen this receptor binds is unknown.

In the germline V gene, CDR1 corresponds to SGHNT and CDR2 to YENEEA. The CDR3, cysteine through phenylalanine, is 14 amino acids long. DNA is not recorded here. To determine HCMV serostatus, a commercial ELISA kit was used to detect HCMV-specific IgG in serum. Peripheral blood mononuclear cells were isolated from blood by Ficoll density gradient centrifugation. In this chain, TRBV11-3 is recombined with TRBJ2-5; the D gene TCRdb calls, TRBD1, cannot be checked with no DNA. The TCR was taken from a woman in her fifties or sixties in good health. Donor details come from another sample of the same person, matched by shared clones. Sequencing was carried out using blood T cells: a sorted CD56 or NKG2C T cell subset, CD4+ or CD8+ T cells, or bulk PBMC T cells (not recorded which). The CDR3 has the sequence CASGYRDYQETQYF.